This T cell receptor beta chain was recorded in a study of beta chain features in type 1 diabetes. Sorting of CD4+ naive, central memory, regulatory and stem cell-like memory cells was performed via CD45RO/CCR7/CD25/CD127/CD95/CD27. Concerning this clone: Its antigen is currently unknown.

Reverse transcription of all isolated RNA meant that expressed TCRB transcripts were sequenced. Here immunoSEQ multiplex PCR was the method, and the copy in TCRdb shows in-frame clones only, minus some. The sample carries hundreds of thousands of clones, roughly 31% recorded once. Study-level points and caveats: Comparison showed that naive, central memory and Treg TCRB repertoires appeared more similar among patients than among healthy donors.

Sample: naive CD4+ T cells from blood. This receptor was identified in a man aged 18 to 29 in good health.

This CDR3 is CASSRYSSEPQHF. In DNA form, the CDR3 reads TGTGCCAGCAGCCGCTATTCTTCCGAACCCCAGCATTTT. The V call is TRBV13, the J call TRBJ1-5; no firm D call. Trimming stripped 5 bases from V and 10 bases from J, with 15 bases between. This CDR3 is built from 13 residues. Per the germline V gene, CDR1 is PRHDT and CDR2 is FYEKMQ (reference sequence).